These 12 T cell receptor beta chains were all obtained from the same sample, sequenced in a study of early stage breast cancer tumors. Measured with immunoSEQ multiplex PCR; TCRdb has only the in-frame clones, and not every one. The repertoire holds under 45,000 clones, roughly 70% seen once, with roughly 7.4% in the top ten. Sequencing was performed on blood. These receptor sequences come from a person aged 55 to 70 with breast cancer.

V and J are TRBV11-2 and TRBJ1-6; D possibly corresponds to TRBD1 (6 bases). Trimming left V 4 bases short and J 5 bases short, with 12 bases between. Germline loops: CDR1 SGHAT, CDR2 FQNNGV. This CDR3 comprises 15 residues. This CDR3 is CASSSTGNHNSPLHF. In nucleotides, the CDR3 is TGTGCCAGCAGCTCCACAGGGAATCATAATTCACCCCTCCACTTT.

The V call is TRBV18, the J call TRBJ2-4; unclear D gene. The CDR3 consists of 15 residues. Germline assignment: CDR1 KGHSH and CDR2 LQKENI. V lost 0 bases and J lost 6, with 12 bases in between. This CDR3 reads CASSPPSVQSNIQYF. CDR3 sequence (DNA): TGTGCCAGCTCACCACCTTCTGTACAGTCAAACATTCAGTACTTC.

The V gene is TRBV9, the J gene TRBJ2-7; D may be TRBD1 (5 bases). The CDR3 is 12 residues long. V gave up 5 bases and J gave up 5 bases, with 11 bases separating them. The germline gives CDR1 SGDLS, CDR2 YYNGEE. The CDR3 nucleotides are TGTGCCAGCAGTAGGGGATCCGACGAGCAGTACTTC. As protein: CASSRGSDEQYF.

The V and J genes are TRBV6-1 and TRBJ1-2; unclear D gene. The CDR3 runs 14 residues. V was trimmed by 2 bases and J by 3 bases, leaving 10 bases between them. Per germline, CDR1 MNHNS and CDR2 SASEGT. CDR3 sequence: CASSESGRHYGYTF. Written as DNA, the CDR3 is TGTGCCAGCAGTGAATCTGGCAGACACTATGGCTACACCTTC.

The rearrangement joins TRBV28 to TRBJ1-5, with a weak D call TRBD1 (6 bases). The CDR3 totals 14 residues. Germline V lookup: CDR1 MDHEN, CDR2 SYDVKM. Trimming took off 7 bases at V and 8 bases at J, with 18 bases between the two ends. The CDR3 bases are TGTGCCAGCAAAAAGCCCGCAGGGGCTGAGCCCCAGCATTTT. Its translation is CASKKPAGAEPQHF.

The rearrangement joins TRBV29-1 to TRBJ2-2; D ambiguous. Germline V gene sequence: CDR1 SQVTM, CDR2 ANQGSEA. The CDR3 spans 13 residues. V lost 0 bases and J 3 bases, leaving 5 bases between the germline ends. The CDR3 region has the DNA TGCAGCGTTGAAGAGGTCGACACCGGGGAGCTGTTTTTT. Its translation: CSVEEVDTGELFF.

This CDR3 is CASSEASGRDTQYF. The CDR3 DNA follows: TGTGCCAGCAGTGAGGCTAGCGGGAGAGATACGCAGTATTTT. The rearrangement uses TRBV6-4 and TRBJ2-3; the match to TRBD2 covers 10 bases. J gave up 5 bases and V 3 bases, and 2 bases lay outside the gene matches. Germline loops: CDR1 MRHNA, CDR2 SNTAGT. There are 14 residues in the CDR3.

This clone was detected only a few times. The V call is TRBV10-3, the J call TRBJ2-7; 9 bases fit TRBD2. Germline-derived CDR1 and CDR2 are ENHRY and SYGVKD. The CDR3 length is 15 residues. The ends lost 6 bases at V and 1 base at J; junction bases unmatched: 7. The CDR3 loop is CAISPTSGPSYEQYF. The CDR3 bases are TGTGCCATCAGCCCAACTAGCGGGCCTTCCTACGAGCAGTACTTC.

This clone was seen only once. V and J are TRBV6-1 and TRBJ2-6; D is possibly TRBD2 (7 bases). Trimming stripped 2 bases from V and 0 bases from J, with 17 bases between. The CDR3 contains 19 residues. Germline V gene lookup returns CDR1 MNHNS and CDR2 SASEGT. The CDR3 DNA follows: TGTGCCAGCAGTGAAATCGGGGGCGGGGGTTTCTCTGGGGCCAACGTCCTGACTTTC. Translating gives CASSEIGGGGFSGANVLTF.

The chain has TRBV18 and TRBJ2-7, with TRBD2 matching 8 bases. This CDR3 has 17 amino acids. The germline CDR1 and CDR2 sequences are KGHSH and LQKENI. The V and J ends lost 2 bases and 4 bases, in that order; junction bases with no gene match: 13. This CDR3 reads CASSPEMTGGPRYEQYF. CDR3 nucleotide sequence: TGTGCCAGCTCACCAGAAATGACGGGAGGGCCGAGGTACGAGCAGTACTTC. The complete variable domain, with remaining parts taken from reference TRBV18 and TRBJ2-7, reads NAGVMQNPRHLVRRRGQEARLRCSPMKGHSHVYWYRQLPEEGLKFMVYLQKENIIDESGMPKERFSAEFPKEGPSILRIQQVVRGDSAAYFCASSPEMTGGPRYEQYFGPGTRLTVT.

The chain has TRBV9 and TRBJ2-3; unclear D gene. Trimming removed 4 bases from V and 6 bases from J, with 6 bases in between. Per the germline V gene, CDR1 is SGDLS and CDR2 is YYNGEE. The CDR3 runs to 11 residues. The CDR3 DNA follows: TGTGCCAGCAGCCAGAGCGATACGCAGTATTTT. Translating it yields CASSQSDTQYF.

This clone has a single count. The genes are TRBV5-4 and TRBJ2-5; 9 bases are shared with TRBD2. The germline V gene has CDR1 SGHNT and CDR2 YYREEE (reference sequence). The CDR3 contains 15 residues. V was pared by 1 base and J by 2 bases, with 3 bases of the junction left unmatched. In nucleotides, the CDR3 is TGTGCCAGCAGCTTGCCTAGCGGGACACAAGAGACCCAGTACTTC. Protein product: CASSLPSGTQETQYF. Full variable domain (outside the CDR3, taken from reference TRBV5-4 and TRBJ2-5): ETGVTQSPTHLIKTRGQQVTLRCSSQSGHNTVSWYQQALGQGPQFIFQYYREEENGRGNFPPRFSGLQFPNYSSELNVNALELDDSALYLCASSLPSGTQETQYFGPGTRLLVL.